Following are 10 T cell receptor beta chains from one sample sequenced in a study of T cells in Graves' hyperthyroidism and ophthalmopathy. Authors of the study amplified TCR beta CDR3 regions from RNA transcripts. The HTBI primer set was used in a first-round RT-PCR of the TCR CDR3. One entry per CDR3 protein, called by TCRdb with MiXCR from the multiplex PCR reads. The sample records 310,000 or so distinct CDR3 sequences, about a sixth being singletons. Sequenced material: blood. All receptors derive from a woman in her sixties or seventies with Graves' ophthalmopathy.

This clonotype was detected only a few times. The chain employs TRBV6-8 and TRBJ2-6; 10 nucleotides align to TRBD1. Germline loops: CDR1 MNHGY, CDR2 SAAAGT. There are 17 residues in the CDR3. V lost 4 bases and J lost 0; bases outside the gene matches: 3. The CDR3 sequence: CASSFGQGDSGANVLTF. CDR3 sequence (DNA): TGTGCCAGCAGTTTCGGACAGGGGGACTCTGGGGCCAACGTCCTGACTTTC.

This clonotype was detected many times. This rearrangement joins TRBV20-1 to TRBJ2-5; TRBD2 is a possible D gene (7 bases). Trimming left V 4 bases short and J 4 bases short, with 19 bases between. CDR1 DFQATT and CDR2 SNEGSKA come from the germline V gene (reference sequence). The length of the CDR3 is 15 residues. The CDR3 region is CSAKASGGLGETQYF. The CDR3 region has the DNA TGCAGTGCTAAAGCTTCCGGGGGGCTGGGAGAGACCCAGTACTTC.

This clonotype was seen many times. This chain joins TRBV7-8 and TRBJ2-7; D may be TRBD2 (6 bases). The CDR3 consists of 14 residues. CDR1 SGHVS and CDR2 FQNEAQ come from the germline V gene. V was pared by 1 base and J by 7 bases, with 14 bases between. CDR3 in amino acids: CASSLVGRATEQYF. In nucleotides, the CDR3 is TGTGCCAGCAGCTTAGTCGGGAGAGCTACAGAGCAGTACTTC.

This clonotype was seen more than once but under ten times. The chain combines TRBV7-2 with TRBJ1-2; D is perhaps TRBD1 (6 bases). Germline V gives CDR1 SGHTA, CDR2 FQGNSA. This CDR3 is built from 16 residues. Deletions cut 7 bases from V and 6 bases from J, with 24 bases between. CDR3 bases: TGTGCCAGCACCCGCTACACGGGGGGGGGCGCCGATGGCTACACCTTC. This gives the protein CASTRYTGGGADGYTF.

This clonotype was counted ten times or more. The CDR3 DNA reads as TGTGCCAGCAGTGAAGAATCAGAGGATACGCAGTATTTT. It specifies CASSEESEDTQYF. This sequence joins TRBV2 and TRBJ2-3, with no clear D. Germline V gene data show CDR1 as SNHLY and CDR2 as FYNNEI. This CDR3 comprises 13 residues. The V end lost 1 base, the J end lost 6 bases, and 8 bases lay between the germline ends.

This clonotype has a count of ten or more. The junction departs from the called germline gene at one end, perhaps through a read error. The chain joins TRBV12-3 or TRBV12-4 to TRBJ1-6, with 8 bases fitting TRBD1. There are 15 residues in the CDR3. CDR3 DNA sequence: TGTGCCAGCAGTTTAAGTCGGACAGGGCATTCAGCCCTCCACTTT. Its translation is CASSLSRTGHSALHF.

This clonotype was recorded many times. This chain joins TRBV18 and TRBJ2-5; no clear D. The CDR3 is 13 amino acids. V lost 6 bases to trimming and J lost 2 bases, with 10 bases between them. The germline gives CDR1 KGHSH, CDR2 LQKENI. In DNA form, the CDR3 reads TGTGCCAGCTCGTCGGATCATCAAGAGACCCAGTACTTC. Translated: CASSSDHQETQYF.

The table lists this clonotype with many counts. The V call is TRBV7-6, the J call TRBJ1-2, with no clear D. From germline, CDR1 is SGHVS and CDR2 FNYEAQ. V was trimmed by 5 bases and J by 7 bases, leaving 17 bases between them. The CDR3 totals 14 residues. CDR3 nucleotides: TGTGCCAGCAGCCCCGGGTTTGAAGGTCGTGGCTACACCTTC. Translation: CASSPGFEGRGYTF.

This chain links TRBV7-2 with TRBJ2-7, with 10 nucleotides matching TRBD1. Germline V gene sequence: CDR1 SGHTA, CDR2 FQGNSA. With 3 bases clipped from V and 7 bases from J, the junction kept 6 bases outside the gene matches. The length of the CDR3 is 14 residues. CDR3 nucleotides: TGTGCCAGCAGCTTCGGACAGGGGGTGGGGGAGCAGTACTTC. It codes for CASSFGQGVGEQYF.

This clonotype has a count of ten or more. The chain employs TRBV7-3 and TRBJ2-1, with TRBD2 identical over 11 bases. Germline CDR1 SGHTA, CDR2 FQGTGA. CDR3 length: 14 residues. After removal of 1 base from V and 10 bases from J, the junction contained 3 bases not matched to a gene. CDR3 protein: CASSLSTSGREQFF. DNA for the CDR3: TGTGCCAGCAGCTTAAGTACTAGCGGGAGAGAGCAGTTCTTC. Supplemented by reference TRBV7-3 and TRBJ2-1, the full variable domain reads GAGVSQTPSNKVTEKGKYVELRCDPISGHTALYWYRQSLGQGPEFLIYFQGTGAADDSGLPNDRFFAVRPEGSVSTLKIQRTERGDSAVYLCASSLSTSGREQFFGPGTRLTVL.